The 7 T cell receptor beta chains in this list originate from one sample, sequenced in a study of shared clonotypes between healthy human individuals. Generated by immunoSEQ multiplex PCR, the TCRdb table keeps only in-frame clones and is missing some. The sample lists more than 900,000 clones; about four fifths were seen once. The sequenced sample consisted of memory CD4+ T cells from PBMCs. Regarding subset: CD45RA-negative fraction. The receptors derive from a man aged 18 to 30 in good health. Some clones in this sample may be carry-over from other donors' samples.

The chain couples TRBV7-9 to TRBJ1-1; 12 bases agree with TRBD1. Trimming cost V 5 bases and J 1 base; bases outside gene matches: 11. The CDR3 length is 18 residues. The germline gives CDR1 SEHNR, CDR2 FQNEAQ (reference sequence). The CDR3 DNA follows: TGTGCCAGCAGCCCCATGGGACAGGGGGCCTTGAAGAACACTGAAGCTTTCTTT. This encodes CASSPMGQGALKNTEAFF.

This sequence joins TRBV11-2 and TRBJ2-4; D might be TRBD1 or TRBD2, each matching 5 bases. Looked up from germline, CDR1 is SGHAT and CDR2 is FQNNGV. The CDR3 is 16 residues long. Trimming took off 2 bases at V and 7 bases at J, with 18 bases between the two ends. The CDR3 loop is CASSLSPARGANIQYF. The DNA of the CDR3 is TGTGCCAGCAGCTTATCACCGGCCCGGGGCGCGAACATTCAGTACTTC.

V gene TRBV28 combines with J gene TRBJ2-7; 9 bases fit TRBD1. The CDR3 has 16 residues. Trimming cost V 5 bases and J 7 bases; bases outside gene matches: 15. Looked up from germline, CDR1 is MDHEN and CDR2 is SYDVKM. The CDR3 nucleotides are TGTGCCAGCAGTCAGGCGAATATGGGGGACAGGGAGGAGCAGTACTTC. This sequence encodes CASSQANMGDREEQYF.

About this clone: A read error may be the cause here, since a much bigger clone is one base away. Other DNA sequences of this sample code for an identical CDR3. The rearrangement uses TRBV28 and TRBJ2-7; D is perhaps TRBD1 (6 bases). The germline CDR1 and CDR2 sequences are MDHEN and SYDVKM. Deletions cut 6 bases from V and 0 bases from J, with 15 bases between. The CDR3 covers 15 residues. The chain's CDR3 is CASRGQGVYSYEQYF. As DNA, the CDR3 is TGTGCCAGCAGGGGACAAGGGGTTTACTCCTACGAGCAGTACTTC.

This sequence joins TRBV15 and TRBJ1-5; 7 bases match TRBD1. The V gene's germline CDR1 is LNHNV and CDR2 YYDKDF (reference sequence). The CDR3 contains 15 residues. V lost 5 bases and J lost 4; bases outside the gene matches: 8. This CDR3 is CATSGDYRGNQPQHF. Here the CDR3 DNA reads TGTGCCACCAGCGGGGACTACAGGGGTAATCAGCCCCAGCATTTT. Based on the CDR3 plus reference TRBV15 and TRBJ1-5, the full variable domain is DAMVIQNPRYQVTQFGKPVTLSCSQTLNHNVMYWYQQKSSQAPKLLFHYYDKDFNNEADTPDNFQSRRPNTSFCFLDIRSPGLGDTAMYLCATSGDYRGNQPQHFGDGTRLSIL.

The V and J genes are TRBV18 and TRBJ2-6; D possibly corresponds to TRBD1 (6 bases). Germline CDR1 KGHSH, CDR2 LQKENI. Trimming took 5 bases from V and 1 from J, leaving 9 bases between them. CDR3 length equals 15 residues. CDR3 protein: CASSTQGSGANVLTF. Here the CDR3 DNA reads TGTGCCAGCTCAACGCAGGGGTCTGGGGCCAACGTCCTGACTTTC. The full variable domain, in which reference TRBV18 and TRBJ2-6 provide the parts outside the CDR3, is NAGVMQNPRHLVRRRGQEARLRCSPMKGHSHVYWYRQLPEEGLKFMVYLQKENIIDESGMPKERFSAEFPKEGPSILRIQQVVRGDSAAYFCASSTQGSGANVLTFGAGSRLTVL.

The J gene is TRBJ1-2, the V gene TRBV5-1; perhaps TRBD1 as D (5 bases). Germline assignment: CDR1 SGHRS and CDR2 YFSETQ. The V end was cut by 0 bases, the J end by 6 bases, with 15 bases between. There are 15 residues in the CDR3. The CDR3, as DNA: TGCGCCAGCAGCTTGGTTACCGGCAGGGAGAATGGCTACACCTTC. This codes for CASSLVTGRENGYTF.